Listed below are T cell receptor beta chains from one sample, sequenced in a study of T-cell reconstitution after alpha-beta-depleted transplantation in children. TCRdb independently ran MiXCR on the PCR reads; one entry per CDR3 protein. The table shows about 240,000 distinct CDR3 sequences, with over 20% occurring only once. The source was PBMCs, collected before TCRalphabeta/CD19-depleted stem cell transplant. The receptors stem from a girl aged 2-10 years with Fanconi anemia, due to receive a stem cell transplant. Both conserved end residues are trimmed from each CDR3. Fields, in order: V gene, J gene, CDR3 protein.

TRBV28,TRBJ2-6,ASSLGGAGANVLT
TRBV10-3,TRBJ1-5,AVRDGNQPQH
TRBV12-3/TRBV12-4,TRBJ1-1,ASSLVPGYTEAF
TRBV29-1,TRBJ2-2,SVHLAGTNTGELF
TRBV7-2,TRBJ1-2,ASSSPDVLISYT
TRBV27,TRBJ2-7,ASSLSGTSGTYEQY
TRBV20-1,TRBJ1-2,SALTGEYGYT
TRBV7-3,TRBJ2-1,ASSLSPFPSGAHNEQF
TRBV7-2,TRBJ2-1,ASSSGLAGLNEQF
TRBV18,TRBJ2-2,ASSSQGAGELF
TRBV29-1,TRBJ2-3,SVQDSTDTQY
TRBV30,TRBJ1-3,AWNRGNTIY
TRBV3-1,TRBJ2-7,ASSQDGGLAGYEQY
TRBV5-1,TRBJ2-1,ASSFGLAQTNEQF
TRBV6-5,TRBJ1-1,ASSYSEVFPEAF
TRBV15,TRBJ2-1,ATRAVFRGQGRGEQF
TRBV10-3,TRBJ2-7,AISEVGVSEQY
TRBV2,TRBJ1-5,ASSPQGAGQPQH
TRBV28,TRBJ2-5,ASSLSSGRALETQY
TRBV27,TRBJ1-1,ASSPGTGSEAF
TRBV29-1,TRBJ2-7,SVELAGTGDDYEQY
TRBV6-5,TRBJ2-5,EAGVETQY
TRBV20-1,TRBJ2-1,SASGRNEQF
TRBV21-1,TRBJ2-7,ASSKGASGHPRESYEQY
TRBV13,TRBJ2-1,ARNPRLHPYNEQF
TRBV29-1,TRBJ2-2,SAGQILTGELF
TRBV5-1,TRBJ2-3,ASSLEVPKMTSGSLTQY
TRBV20-1,TRBJ2-3,SAKGGLAGVTQY
TRBV20-1,TRBJ2-3,SAKKGSSGTDTQY
TRBV7-2,TRBJ2-7,ASSSNRVSYEQY
TRBV12-3/TRBV12-4,TRBJ2-1,ASGNSGTYQF
TRBV10-1,TRBJ2-3,ASSPGTSGSLSRYTQY
TRBV29-1,TRBJ2-5,SVDIQETQY
TRBV12-3/TRBV12-4,TRBJ1-5,ASSLSGYNQPQH
TRBV6-1,TRBJ2-1,ASRLRGLAPTNEQF
TRBV5-1,TRBJ2-4,ASSLGSANIQY
TRBV7-2,TRBJ2-2,ASSSDRVGELF
TRBV7-2,TRBJ2-7,ASSFSYSGHAQY
TRBV20-1,TRBJ2-7,SALRDRAYEQY
TRBV12-3/TRBV12-4,TRBJ2-2,ASGVVYLTNTGELF